These 5 T cell receptor beta chains were sequenced from one sample in a study of metastatic and nonmetastatic thyroid tumors. All patients were treatment-naive before thyroid surgery. TCRdb re-called the PCR reads with MiXCR. The data contain about 47,000 clones, around 23% of them singletons. The sequenced sample consisted of blood. The receptors derive from a male donor with papillary thyroid cancer or a benign thyroid nodule (not recorded which). Some clones in this sample may be carry-over from other donors' samples.

This clone was seen at least ten times. V and J are TRBV30 and TRBJ2-7; the D gene is possibly TRBD1 (6 bases). V shed 2 bases and J shed 5 bases, with 10 bases lying between them. CDR3 length: 12 amino acids. CDR1 is GTSNPN, CDR2 SVGIG, per germline (reference sequence). The CDR3 here is CAWSSTGNEQYF. Here the CDR3 DNA reads TGTGCCTGGAGTTCAACAGGGAACGAGCAGTACTTC. Looking up the rest from reference TRBV30 and TRBJ2-7 gives the full variable domain: SQTIHQWPATLVQPVGSPLSLECTVEGTSNPNLYWYRQAAGRGLQLLFYSVGIGQISSEVPQNLSASRPQDRQFILSSKKLLLSDSGFYLCAWSSTGNEQYFGPGTRLTVT.

This clone was seen at least ten times. The chain couples TRBV20-1 to TRBJ2-7; TRBD1 matches at 7 bases. Germline assignment: CDR1 DFQATT and CDR2 SNEGSKA (reference sequence). This CDR3 has 13 amino acids. V gave up 0 bases and J gave up 7 bases; unmatched junction bases: 6. CDR3 nucleotide sequence: TGCAGTGCTAGAGATCTAGGGGGCGGAGAGCAGTACTTC. It yields the protein CSARDLGGGEQYF.

V gene TRBV11-1 combines with J gene TRBJ2-1, with 11 bases lining up with TRBD2. This CDR3 contains 17 residues. Germline V gene sequence: CDR1 SGHAT, CDR2 FQDESV (reference sequence). Trimming at V came to 6 bases and at J to 9 bases, leaving 16 bases not matched to a gene. CDR3 residues: CASRYTSGGRGKGEQFF. The CDR3 DNA follows: TGTGCCAGCAGATACACTAGCGGGGGACGTGGTAAAGGTGAGCAGTTCTTC.

This clone was detected many times. This chain joins TRBV9 and TRBJ1-2; 8 bases are a match to TRBD1. Trimming removed 3 bases from V and 8 bases from J; junction bases left unmatched: 9. Germline V CDR1 and CDR2: SGDLS, YYNGEE. The CDR3 is 14 amino acids. CDR3 sequence reads: CASSAGTGADGYTF. The CDR3 bases are TGTGCCAGCAGCGCCGGGACAGGAGCTGACGGCTACACCTTC.

V gene TRBV19 combines with J gene TRBJ2-7; a possible D gene is TRBD1 (6 bases). The V gene's germline CDR1 is LNHDA and CDR2 SQIVND (reference sequence). V was trimmed by 6 bases and J by 3 bases, leaving 12 bases between them. This CDR3 comprises 13 residues. The CDR3: CASSVGTNYEQYF. CDR3 DNA sequence: TGTGCCAGTAGCGTCGGGACAAACTACGAGCAGTACTTC.